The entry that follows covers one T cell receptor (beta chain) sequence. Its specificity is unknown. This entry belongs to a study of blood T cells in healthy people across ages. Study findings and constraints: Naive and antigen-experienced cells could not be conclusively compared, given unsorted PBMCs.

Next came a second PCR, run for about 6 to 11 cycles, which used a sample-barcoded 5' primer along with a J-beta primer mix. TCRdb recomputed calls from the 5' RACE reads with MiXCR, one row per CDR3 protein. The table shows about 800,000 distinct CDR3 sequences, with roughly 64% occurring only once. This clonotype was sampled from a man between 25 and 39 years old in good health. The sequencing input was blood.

DNA for the CDR3: TGCAGCGTTCGGACTAGCGGACCCCTTGGGTTTTTGAACATTCAGTACTTC. This sequence encodes CSVRTSGPLGFLNIQYF. The J gene is TRBJ2-4, the V gene TRBV29-1, with 10 bases that match TRBD2. With 5 bases clipped from V and 7 bases from J, the junction kept 17 bases outside the gene matches. Germline CDR1 reads SQVTM; CDR2 reads ANQGSEA. The CDR3 is made up of 17 amino acids.